The 14 T cell receptor beta chains listed next were all sequenced from one sample in a study of response to subunit inactivated influenza vaccine. MiXCR, applied by TCRdb to the RT-PCR reads, yields one record per CDR3 protein. The sample has about 700,000 distinct CDR3 sequences, 13% to 15% seen once. The input for sequencing was PBMCs from blood, taken less than 15 days before vaccination. Source of these receptors: a man aged 45 to 65 who received an inactivated influenza vaccine.

The table lists this clonotype with a few counts. The V and J genes are TRBV29-1 and TRBJ2-7; D is unresolved. Looked up from germline, CDR1 is SQVTM and CDR2 is ANQGSEA. V dropped 1 base and J dropped 6 bases, with 10 bases sitting between them. The length of the CDR3 is 12 residues. In nucleotides, the CDR3 is TGCAGCGTTGAAGTGGGAACTCGCGAGCAGTACTTC. The encoded protein is CSVEVGTREQYF.

This rearrangement joins TRBV5-1 to TRBJ1-2; D remains ambiguous. The germline V gene encodes CDR1 SGHRS and CDR2 YFSETQ. The CDR3 has 12 amino acids. Trimming stripped 7 bases from V and 2 bases from J, with 9 bases between. The CDR3 DNA sequence: TGCGCCAGCTCTGCGGAGAACTATGGCTACACCTTC. It codes for CASSAENYGYTF.

The chain joins TRBV6-5 to TRBJ1-1; D gene unclear. The CDR3 has 16 amino acids. Germline V lookup: CDR1 MNHEY, CDR2 SVGAGI. The V end lost 0 bases, the J end lost 8 bases, and 19 bases lay between the germline ends. CDR3 region: CASSYSPGLGGNEAFF. The CDR3 bases are TGTGCCAGCAGTTACTCCCCTGGTTTGGGAGGCAACGAAGCTTTCTTT.

The chain links TRBV29-1 to TRBJ1-1; D remains unclear. Germline V CDR1 and CDR2: SQVTM, ANQGSEA. Trimming removed 7 bases from V and 0 bases from J, with 12 bases in between. The CDR3 loop spans 13 amino acids. CDR3 region: CSGRRRLNTEAFF. The CDR3 nucleotides are TGCAGCGGGCGAAGGAGGTTGAACACTGAAGCTTTCTTT.

This clonotype was detected only a few times. V usage is TRBV6-5 and J usage is TRBJ2-7, with D possibly being TRBD2 (5 bases). Germline CDR1 and CDR2: MNHEY and SVGAGI. Trimming removed 0 bases from V and 2 bases from J, with 20 bases in between. The CDR3 spans 18 residues. Here the CDR3 reads CASSYSPPLASIAYEQYF. DNA for the CDR3: TGTGCCAGCAGTTACTCACCTCCTTTGGCTAGCATCGCCTACGAGCAGTACTTC.

This clonotype was counted between two and nine times. The chain is built from TRBV10-3 and TRBJ1-2; 7 bases map to TRBD1. V dropped 4 bases and J dropped 8; count of bases not matched to a gene: 10. The CDR3 is 14 residues long. Germline V lookup: CDR1 ENHRY, CDR2 SYGVKD. CDR3 residues: CAISGLGQAVGYTF. In DNA, the CDR3 is TGTGCCATCAGTGGCCTCGGACAGGCTGTGGGCTACACCTTC.

This clonotype showed up just a few times. The chain recombines TRBV12-3 or TRBV12-4 with TRBJ2-1, with 7 bases that match TRBD2. The trim removed 4 bases at V and 6 bases at J, leaving 12 bases unmatched. CDR3 size: 16 residues. In nucleotides, the CDR3 is TGTGCCAGCAGTTCCCCTGTTCGGCGGGAGAGCAATGAGCAGTTCTTC. Its translation is CASSSPVRRESNEQFF.

In this sample, this clonotype turned up a few times. The chain recombines TRBV4-1 with TRBJ2-7; TRBD2 agrees at 10 bases. The J segment lost 3 bases and the V segment lost 2 bases, leaving 4 bases of the junction unmatched. CDR1 is MGHRA and CDR2 is YSYEKL in the germline V gene. The CDR3 has 15 residues. CDR3 region: CASSQRLAGFYEQYF. CDR3 nucleotides: TGCGCCAGCAGCCAAAGACTAGCGGGCTTCTACGAGCAGTACTTC.

The chain combines TRBV6-2 or TRBV6-3 with TRBJ2-7; possibly TRBD1 for D (6 bases). V was trimmed by 2 bases and J by 3 bases, leaving 11 bases between them. Germline lookup yields CDR1 MNHEY and CDR2 SVGEGT. The CDR3 has 14 residues. CDR3 sequence (DNA): TGTGCCAGCAGTTACGTTGGCAGGGGCTACGAGCAGTACTTC. Translating gives CASSYVGRGYEQYF.

This clonotype was observed a few times. The rearrangement joins TRBV28 to TRBJ2-7; maybe TRBD1 (6 bases). The CDR3 runs to 13 residues. The ends were cut back, 7 bases at V and 6 bases at J, with 16 bases in the middle. Germline V gene sequence: CDR1 MDHEN, CDR2 SYDVKM. The CDR3 sequence is CASTPIEGVEQYF. The CDR3 DNA is TGTGCCAGCACCCCGATAGAGGGGGTCGAGCAGTACTTC.

The rearrangement joins TRBV2 to TRBJ2-1, with no clear D. The germline V gene encodes CDR1 SNHLY and CDR2 FYNNEI. The V and J ends lost 3 bases and 8 bases respectively, with 8 bases between them. The CDR3 loop spans 12 amino acids. The CDR3 here is CASSDPLDEQFF. The CDR3 region has the DNA TGTGCCAGCAGTGACCCCCTGGATGAGCAGTTCTTC.

Only one count was recorded for this clonotype. The chain recombines TRBV2 with TRBJ1-2, with D possibly matching TRBD1 (5 bases). The V gene lost 2 bases and the J gene lost 0 bases, with 13 bases spanning the gap. The germline CDR1 and CDR2 sequences are SNHLY and FYNNEI. The CDR3 is 16 amino acids. For the CDR3, the DNA is TGTGCCAGCAGTGAATTAGGGGCCGTACCTAACTATGGCTACACCTTC. The encoded protein is CASSELGAVPNYGYTF.

V usage is TRBV28 and J usage is TRBJ2-7; 11 bases line up with TRBD2. Germline V gene data show CDR1 as MDHEN and CDR2 as SYDVKM. V dropped 0 bases and J dropped 1; count of bases not matched to a gene: 11. The CDR3 length is 19 residues. The CDR3 region has the DNA TGTGCCAGCAGTTTATGGACCGGGACTAGCGGATTAAGTTCCTACGAGCAGTACTTC. It is translated as CASSLWTGTSGLSSYEQYF.

The chain combines TRBV4-1 with TRBJ2-2; D uncertain. Germline values: CDR1 MGHRA, CDR2 YSYEKL. Trimming removed 0 bases from V and 2 bases from J, with 10 bases in between. The CDR3 has 16 residues. The CDR3 loop is CASSQDIGINTGELFF. The CDR3 DNA follows: TGCGCCAGCAGCCAAGATATAGGAATAAACACCGGGGAGCTGTTTTTT.